The 26 T cell receptor beta chains in this list originate from one sample, sequenced in a study of CD8 T cells in ankylosing spondylitis. TCRdb used MiXCR to reprocess the 5' RACE reads, holding one entry per CDR3 protein. The sample holds around 300,000 distinct CDR3 sequences, less than 25% seen once. The sequenced sample consisted of blood, either unsorted or a sorted T cell fraction (not recorded which). The receptors were gathered from a female donor with ankylosing spondylitis or in good health (not recorded which).

Points on this clonotype: One end of the junction fails to match germline, which may point to a read error. The chain links TRBV20-1 to TRBJ2-7, with TRBD2 identical over 11 bases. The germline V gene encodes CDR1 DFQATT and CDR2 SNEGSKA (reference sequence). The CDR3 has 15 residues. The CDR3 region is CSAGDGTSGTYEQYF. CDR3 DNA: TGCAGTGCTGGAGACGGGACTAGCGGTACCTACGAGCAGTACTTC.

The DNA for the CDR3 is TGTGCCAGCAGCTTAGGGGCTAGCGGGAGGGATACGCAGTATTTT. This gives the protein CASSLGASGRDTQYF. The chain uses TRBV7-2 and TRBJ2-3; TRBD2 matches at 11 bases. In germline, CDR1 is SGHTA, CDR2 FQGNSA. The CDR3 covers 15 residues. The ends lost 1 base at V and 6 bases at J; junction bases unmatched: 3.

This clonotype was recorded a few times. CDR3 sequence: CASSLGGEMYQPQHF. DNA of the CDR3: TGCGCCAGCAGCTTAGGAGGGGAGATGTATCAGCCCCAGCATTTT. The chain couples TRBV5-1 to TRBJ1-5; possibly TRBD1 for D (5 bases). CDR3 size: 15 residues. The V gene's germline CDR1 is SGHRS and CDR2 YFSETQ. V was cut by 2 bases and J by 5 bases, with 14 bases left in between.

A few counts support this clonotype. This chain joins TRBV20-1 and TRBJ2-6, with TRBD1 matching 8 bases. V lost 0 bases, J lost 12 bases, and 10 bases stayed unmatched. CDR3 size: 15 residues. Per germline, CDR1 DFQATT and CDR2 SNEGSKA (reference sequence). CDR3 nucleotide sequence: TGCAGTGCTAGAGATCTAAGGGGACAGGCCGGCGTCCTGACTTTC. Translation: CSARDLRGQAGVLTF.

Only a few counts were recorded for this clonotype. The V call is TRBV29-1, the J call TRBJ1-5; 9 bases fit TRBD1. J lost 4 bases, V lost 6 bases, and 4 bases had no gene match. The CDR3 extends over 13 amino acids. The germline CDR1 and CDR2 sequences are SQVTM and ANQGSEA. CDR3 amino acids: CSVAGTGNQPQHF. Here the CDR3 DNA reads TGCAGCGTCGCCGGGACAGGGAATCAGCCCCAGCATTTT.

The CDR3 is CSARKGWGDYGYTF. CDR3 nucleotides: TGCAGTGCTAGGAAAGGGTGGGGTGACTATGGCTACACCTTC. The chain employs TRBV20-1 and TRBJ1-2; D is unclear. Trimming took off 3 bases at V and 3 bases at J, with 14 bases between the two ends. Germline V gene data show CDR1 as DFQATT and CDR2 as SNEGSKA (reference sequence). This CDR3 is 14 amino acids long.

The V gene is TRBV3-1, the J gene TRBJ1-3, with TRBD1 matching over 8 bases. V was pared by 11 bases and J by 7 bases, with 16 bases of the junction left unmatched. CDR3 length equals 15 residues. Germline CDR1 LGHDT, CDR2 YNNKEL (reference sequence). The CDR3 spells CASSQGQGGLNTIYF. Here the CDR3 DNA reads TGTGCCTCCTCCCAAGGACAGGGCGGACTGAACACCATATATTTT.

This clonotype has at least ten counts. The genes are TRBV5-1 and TRBJ2-1, with unresolved D. Trimming took 5 bases from V and 7 from J, leaving 13 bases between them. There are 13 residues in the CDR3. Germline CDR1 SGHRS, CDR2 YFSETQ. This chain's CDR3 is CASSALAWNEQFF. CDR3 DNA: TGCGCCAGCAGTGCTTTAGCTTGGAATGAGCAGTTCTTC.

V gene TRBV5-4 combines with J gene TRBJ2-1; 8 bases align to TRBD2. CDR3 length equals 16 residues. The germline V gene has CDR1 SGHNT and CDR2 YYREEE (reference sequence). The V segment lost 4 bases and the J segment 9 bases; nucleotides outside the gene matches: 15. Written as DNA, the CDR3 is TGTGCCAGCAGCAACCCGGGGACTAGTCCTCTTAGTGAGCAGTTCTTC. Encoded protein: CASSNPGTSPLSEQFF.

This clonotype was recorded a few times. The chain is built from TRBV15 and TRBJ2-7; possibly TRBD2 for D (6 bases). The CDR3 totals 13 residues. Trimming stripped 5 bases from V and 3 bases from J, with 11 bases between. Per the germline V gene, CDR1 is LNHNV and CDR2 is YYDKDF (reference sequence). DNA for the CDR3: TGTGCCACCAGCCCCTCGACTAGCTACGAGCAGTACTTC. It codes for CATSPSTSYEQYF.

The chain carries TRBV10-3 and TRBJ2-7; 10 positions agree with TRBD1. CDR1 ENHRY and CDR2 SYGVKD come from the germline V gene. The CDR3 totals 13 residues. CDR3 protein: CATSGQGTYEQYF. CDR3 in DNA: TGTGCTACCTCGGGACAGGGGACCTACGAGCAGTACTTC.

This clonotype was counted at least ten times. The junction departs from germline at one end; a sequencing error may be responsible. The chain combines TRBV5-1 with TRBJ2-1; TRBD2 matches 10 bases. Germline V gene lookup returns CDR1 SGHRS and CDR2 YFSETQ. The CDR3 runs to 15 residues. The CDR3 nucleotides read TGTGCCAGCAGTCCCGGCCTAGCGGGAGTCAATGAGCAGTTCTTC. Protein sequence: CASSPGLAGVNEQFF.

The chain is built from TRBV11-2 and TRBJ2-6; D not resolved. Between the trimmed V and J ends, which lost 4 bases and 3 bases, there was a span of 7 bases. CDR3 length: 14 residues. CDR1 is SGHAT, CDR2 FQNNGV, per germline. The CDR3 DNA reads as TGTGCCAGCAGCTCCACGGGTGGGGCCAACGTCCTGACTTTC. It translates to CASSSTGGANVLTF.

The V and J genes are TRBV20-1 and TRBJ2-5; no reliable D call. Germline loops: CDR1 DFQATT, CDR2 SNEGSKA (reference sequence). This CDR3 region has 11 residues. The V and J ends lost 4 bases and 5 bases respectively, with 8 bases between them. The CDR3 DNA reads TGCAGTGCTACCGACGGGGAGACCCAGTACTTC. Translation gives CSATDGETQYF.

The J gene is TRBJ2-3, the V gene TRBV2, with D possibly TRBD2 on 7 matching bases. CDR3 size: 14 residues. From germline, CDR1 is SNHLY and CDR2 FYNNEI. V lost 6 bases and J lost 6, with 16 bases in between. The CDR3 is CASSEGGGSDTQYF. The CDR3 coding sequence is TGTGCCAGCAGCGAGGGAGGGGGTTCGGATACGCAGTATTTT. The full variable domain, completed using reference TRBV2 and TRBJ2-3, is EPEVTQTPSHQVTQMGQEVILRCVPISNHLYFYWYRQILGQKVEFLVSFYNNEISEKSEIFDDQFSVERPDGSNFTLKIRSTKLEDSAMYFCASSEGGGSDTQYFGPGTRLTVL.

This chain joins TRBV25-1 and TRBJ2-1; D is undetermined. Trimming removed 3 bases at V and 0 bases at J, with 9 bases between. Germline-derived CDR1 and CDR2 are MGHDK and SYGVNS. This CDR3 has 15 amino acids. The CDR3 DNA reads as TGTGCCAGCAGTGAGGGCACCCTCTCCTACAATGAGCAGTTCTTC. This encodes CASSEGTLSYNEQFF.

This clonotype was picked up a small number of times. The CDR3: CATGGLAVDEQFF. CDR3 sequence (DNA): TGTGCCACCGGGGGACTAGCGGTGGATGAGCAGTTCTTC. This chain uses TRBV24-1 with TRBJ2-1, with TRBD2 matching over 11 bases. The ends lost 9 bases at V and 8 bases at J; junction bases unmatched: 5. Germline V gives CDR1 KGHDR, CDR2 SFDVKD. The CDR3 runs 13 residues.

This clonotype has more than one count but fewer than ten. The chain has TRBV10-3 and TRBJ2-7, with 7 bases aligning to TRBD2. V shed 0 bases and J 6 bases; nucleotides not matched to a gene: 8. Germline CDR1 ENHRY, CDR2 SYGVKD. This CDR3 comprises 15 residues. The CDR3 loop reads CAISESGLPAGEQYF. In nucleotides, the CDR3 is TGTGCCATCAGTGAGTCGGGACTACCGGCCGGCGAGCAGTACTTC.

This clonotype was counted between two and nine times. The J gene is TRBJ2-1, the V gene TRBV28; D is undetermined. The V and J ends lost 3 bases and 6 bases respectively, with 15 bases between them. The length of the CDR3 is 15 residues. Germline assignment: CDR1 MDHEN and CDR2 SYDVKM. CDR3 in DNA: TGTGCCAGCAGTTTTTCCGCTGAGCTCGGCAATGAGCAGTTCTTC. Amino acids: CASSFSAELGNEQFF.

This sequence joins TRBV6-5 and TRBJ1-2, with D tentatively TRBD1 (6 bases). The germline V and J ends were trimmed by 3 bases and 8 bases, with 16 bases remaining between them. This CDR3 spans 14 amino acids. The V gene's germline CDR1 is MNHEY and CDR2 SVGAGI. The CDR3 loop reads CASSYLDRQGGYTF. Written as DNA, the CDR3 is TGTGCCAGCAGTTATTTAGACAGGCAGGGAGGCTACACCTTC.

There are many counts of this clonotype. This rearrangement joins TRBV10-3 to TRBJ2-1; 13 bases align to TRBD2. The V gene end was trimmed by 7 bases and the J gene end by 9 bases; junction bases not matched to a gene: 9. This CDR3 contains 15 residues. Germline V lookup: CDR1 ENHRY, CDR2 SYGVKD. CDR3 bases: TGTGCCATCAAGGAGACTAGCGGGAGGACGGGTGAGCAGTTCTTC. Protein sequence: CAIKETSGRTGEQFF.

In its sample, this clonotype was seen a few times. V is TRBV24-1 and J is TRBJ2-5; TRBD1 agrees at 7 bases. Losses at the gene ends were 4 bases for V and 4 bases for J; bases not matched to a gene: 5. Germline V gene lookup returns CDR1 KGHDR and CDR2 SFDVKD. There are 14 residues in the CDR3. In DNA form, the CDR3 reads TGTGCCACCAGTGAAGCAACAGGGGCAGAGACCCAGTACTTC. Translated: CATSEATGAETQYF.

The rearrangement uses TRBV6-1 and TRBJ2-3, with 11 nucleotides matching TRBD1. The germline V gene has CDR1 MNHNS and CDR2 SASEGT. V lost 4 bases, J lost 7 bases, and 10 bases stayed unmatched. The CDR3 contains 16 residues. The CDR3 DNA is TGTGCCAGCAGTGGAGGTGGGACAGGGGGTCAATATACGCAGTATTTT. This sequence encodes CASSGGGTGGQYTQYF.

This clonotype has just a few counts. The V and J genes are TRBV3-1 and TRBJ2-1; 13 nucleotides agree with TRBD2. J gave up 7 bases and V 6 bases, and 6 bases lay outside the gene matches. The CDR3 is 15 amino acids. Germline V lookup: CDR1 LGHDT, CDR2 YNNKEL (reference sequence). In nucleotides, the CDR3 is TGTGCCAGCAGAGCACTAGCGGGAGGGCAGAATGAGCAGTTCTTC. Amino acid sequence: CASRALAGGQNEQFF.

This clonotype was seen a handful of times. This sequence joins TRBV20-1 and TRBJ2-1; 9 bases map to TRBD2. This CDR3 region has 14 residues. CDR1 DFQATT and CDR2 SNEGSKA come from the germline V gene (reference sequence). J lost 7 bases, V lost 6 bases, and 10 bases had no gene match. CDR3 sequence (DNA): TGCAGTGCCTGGGGTAGCGGGAGCGGTAATGAGCAGTTCTTC. Its protein product is CSAWGSGSGNEQFF.

The rearrangement joins TRBV25-1 to TRBJ2-1; no clear D. Germline CDR1 and CDR2: MGHDK and SYGVNS. V was clipped by 8 bases and J by 6 bases, with 11 bases between them. The CDR3 runs 12 residues. The CDR3 DNA reads TGTGCCAGCCAGACCCCCGGCAATGAGCAGTTCTTC. It encodes CASQTPGNEQFF.